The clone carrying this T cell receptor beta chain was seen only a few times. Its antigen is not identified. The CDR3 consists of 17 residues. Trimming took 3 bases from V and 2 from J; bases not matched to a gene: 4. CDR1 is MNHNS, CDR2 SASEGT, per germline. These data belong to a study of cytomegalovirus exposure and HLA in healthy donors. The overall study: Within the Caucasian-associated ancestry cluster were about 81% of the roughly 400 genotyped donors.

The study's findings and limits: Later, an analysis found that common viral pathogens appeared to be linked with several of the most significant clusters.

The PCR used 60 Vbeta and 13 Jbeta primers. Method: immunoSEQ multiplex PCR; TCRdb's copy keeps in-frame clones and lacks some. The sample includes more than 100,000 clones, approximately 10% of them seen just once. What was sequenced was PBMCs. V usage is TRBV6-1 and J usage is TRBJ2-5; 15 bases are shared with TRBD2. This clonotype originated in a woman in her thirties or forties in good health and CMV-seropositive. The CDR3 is CASSEGTSGGRQETQYF. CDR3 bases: TGTGCCAGCAGTGAGGGGACTAGCGGGGGGCGACAAGAGACCCAGTACTTC.